A single sample is the source of the 8 T cell receptor beta chains below, sequenced in a study of regulatory T cells in long-lasting Graves disease. The time point was: newly diagnosed GD, antithyroid drugs for less than 3 months. After RNA was extracted from PBMCs, the TCR library was made from it. Sequencing libraries for TCR beta were prepared with iRepertoire HTBI primers and Arm-PCR of CDR3 regions. MiXCR, applied by TCRdb to the multiplex PCR reads, yields one record per CDR3 protein. The data contain some 500,000 distinct CDR3 sequences, roughly 16% of them seen just once; the ten biggest clones take up around a quarter. The same data also contributed to another study, on T cells in Graves' hyperthyroidism and ophthalmopathy.

The input for sequencing was peripheral blood mononuclear cells (PBMCs), taken at new diagnosis, from a patient treated with antithyroid drugs. All receptors come from a woman aged 35-60 years with Graves disease.

This clonotype was detected ten times or more. V is TRBV10-3 and J is TRBJ1-1; TRBD1 agrees at 7 bases. CDR1 ENHRY and CDR2 SYGVKD come from the germline V gene. The CDR3 has 15 amino acids. Losses at the gene ends were 6 bases for V and 1 base for J; bases not matched to a gene: 8. The CDR3 region is CAISGGRQGNTEAFF. For the CDR3, the DNA is TGTGCCATCAGCGGAGGGAGACAGGGGAACACTGAAGCTTTCTTT.

The chain combines TRBV6-1 with TRBJ2-5; TRBD1 aligns across 9 bases. This CDR3 has 16 residues. Germline trimming cut 6 bases from V and 11 bases from J; bases unmatched to any gene: 19. Germline lookup yields CDR1 MNHNS and CDR2 SASEGT. CDR3 sequence reads: CASRGLTGGTSNEQYF. The CDR3, as DNA: TGTGCCAGCAGAGGCCTGACAGGGGGGACGAGCAATGAGCAGTACTTC.

This clonotype has just a few counts. The junction and the germline gene differ at one end; a read error may be behind it. The CDR3 spells CASSQEGSGTPFRNSNQPQHF. The CDR3 DNA follows: TGCGCCAGCAGCCAAGAAGGTTCCGGGACACCTTTTAGAAATAGCAATCAGCCCCAGCATTTT. This chain uses TRBV2 with TRBJ1-5; D possibly corresponds to TRBD1 (6 bases). Germline CDR1 reads SNHLY; CDR2 reads FYNNEI. CDR3 size: 21 residues.

The chain is built from TRBV30 and TRBJ2-7; D ambiguous. The CDR3 spans 12 residues. V was clipped by 4 bases and J by 1 base, with 8 bases between them. The germline gives CDR1 GTSNPN, CDR2 SVGIG (reference sequence). The CDR3, as DNA: TGTGCCTGGAAAGGGTCTTCCTACGAGCAGTACTTC. Encoded protein: CAWKGSSYEQYF. The variable domain in full, completed from reference TRBV30 and TRBJ2-7, reads SQTIHQWPATLVQPVGSPLSLECTVEGTSNPNLYWYRQAAGRGLQLLFYSVGIGQISSEVPQNLSASRPQDRQFILSSKKLLLSDSGFYLCAWKGSSYEQYFGPGTRLTVT.

The chain links TRBV7-2 to TRBJ2-5; 7 bases fit TRBD2. The V gene's germline CDR1 is SGHTA and CDR2 FQGNSA. The ends lost 5 bases at V and 2 bases at J; junction bases unmatched: 14. CDR3 length equals 17 residues. CDR3 protein: CASSPVGVGGGQETQYF. DNA for the CDR3: TGTGCCAGCAGCCCCGTGGGTGTGGGCGGGGGACAAGAGACCCAGTACTTC.

V gene TRBV5-6 combines with J gene TRBJ2-5; D is ambiguous. The V and J ends lost 1 base and 2 bases respectively, with 6 bases between them. Germline CDR1 and CDR2: SGHDT and YYEEEE. CDR3 length: 13 residues. In DNA form, the CDR3 reads TGTGCCAGCAGCTTGCAGGTTCAAGAGACCCAGTACTTC. It translates to CASSLQVQETQYF.

This clonotype was counted many times. DNA of the CDR3: TGTGCCAGCAGTGAAAGGGGACAGGGTGGTACTGAAGCTTTCTTT. Protein sequence: CASSERGQGGTEAFF. This chain uses TRBV2 with TRBJ1-1, with 9 bases matching TRBD1. CDR3 length: 15 residues. V lost 2 bases, J lost 5 bases, and 6 bases stayed unmatched. Germline-derived CDR1 and CDR2 are SNHLY and FYNNEI.

This clonotype was detected ten times or more. The V gene is TRBV11-2, the J gene TRBJ2-7; D may match TRBD1 or TRBD2 (6 bases each). Germline CDR1 is SGHAT and CDR2 is FQNNGV. This CDR3 is 18 amino acids long. Between the trimmed V and J ends, which lost 2 bases and 1 base, there was a span of 21 bases. In DNA form, the CDR3 reads TGTGCCAGCAGCTTATGGGGGGCCGACGAGCTGGGATCCTACGAGCAGTACTTC. Its protein is CASSLWGADELGSYEQYF.